This T cell receptor beta chain stems from a study of blood T cell repertoires in COVID-19. About the research overall: The analysed material was cDNA or gDNA that came from T cells, B-cell-depleted T cells, or PBMCs.

The CDR3 is 12 residues long. The junction had 2 bases not matched to a gene; V was cut back by 10 bases and J by 7 bases. Germline V CDR1 and CDR2: MNHEY, SVGAGI. Using immunoSEQ multiplex PCR, the repertoire was profiled, and TCRdb retains in-frame clones only, with some absent. The sample lists about 64,000 clones, approximately 86% occurring once. This TCR derives from a man aged 40-50 years with acute or convalescent COVID-19. This sequence joins TRBV6-5 and TRBJ1-6; 9 bases line up with TRBD1. The material sequenced was peripheral blood. The CDR3 DNA reads as TGTGCCACAGGGACAGGGAATTCACCCCTCCACTTT. Encoded protein: CATGTGNSPLHF.